This section outlines one TCR beta chain sequence together with its context. Relative to the germline gene, one junction end is altered; a read error may explain this. The data are from a study of cytomegalovirus exposure and HLA in healthy donors. The CDR3 is 12 residues long. Germline lookup yields CDR1 SGHRS and CDR2 YFSETQ. The primer mix had 60 Vbeta and 13 Jbeta primers. Per the study methods: Later, 65 million to 85 million unique TCR beta chains were counted in an analysis, and some 11 million of them were shared. Method: immunoSEQ multiplex PCR; TCRdb's copy keeps in-frame clones and lacks some. That table furnishes V, J and clone size, whereas the DNA furnished D and trimming. The data show approximately 90,000 clones, roughly 73% seen once.

The clonotype was recovered from a man in his forties or fifties in good health and CMV-seronegative. V usage is TRBV5-1 and J usage is TRBJ2-7; TRBD1 is a possible D gene (5 bases). Sample: PBMCs. As DNA, the CDR3 is TGCACCAGCAGCAAGCAGGGCCACGAGCAGTACTTC. It codes for CTSSKQGHEQYF.